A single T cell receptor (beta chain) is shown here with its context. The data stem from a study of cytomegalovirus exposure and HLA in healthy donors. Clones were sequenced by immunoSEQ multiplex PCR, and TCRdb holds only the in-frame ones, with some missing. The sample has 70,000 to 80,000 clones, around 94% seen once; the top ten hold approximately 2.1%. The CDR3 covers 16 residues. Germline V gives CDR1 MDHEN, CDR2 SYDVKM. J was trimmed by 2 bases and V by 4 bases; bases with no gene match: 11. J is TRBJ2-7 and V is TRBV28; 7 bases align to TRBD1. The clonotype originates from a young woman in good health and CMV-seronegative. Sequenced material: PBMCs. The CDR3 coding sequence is TGTGCCAGCAGTTCCTACCGGGACAGAAATACCTACGAGCAGTACTTC. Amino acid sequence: CASSSYRDRNTYEQYF.